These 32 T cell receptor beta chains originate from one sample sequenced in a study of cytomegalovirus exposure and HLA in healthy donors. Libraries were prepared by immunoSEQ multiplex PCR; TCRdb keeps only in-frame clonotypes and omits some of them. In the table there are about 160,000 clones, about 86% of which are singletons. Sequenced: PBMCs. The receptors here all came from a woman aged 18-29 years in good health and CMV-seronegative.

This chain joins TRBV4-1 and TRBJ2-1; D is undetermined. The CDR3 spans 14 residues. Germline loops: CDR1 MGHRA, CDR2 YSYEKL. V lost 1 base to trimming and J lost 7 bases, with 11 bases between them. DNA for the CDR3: TGCGCCAGCAGCCAAGGACTGACGGCTAATGAGCAGTTCTTC. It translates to CASSQGLTANEQFF.

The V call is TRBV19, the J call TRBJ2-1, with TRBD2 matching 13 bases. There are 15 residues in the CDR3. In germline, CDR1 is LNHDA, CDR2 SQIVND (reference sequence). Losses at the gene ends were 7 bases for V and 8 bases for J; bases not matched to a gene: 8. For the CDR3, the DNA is TGTGCCAGTAAATCGGGACTAGCGGGATCCGATGAGCAGTTCTTC. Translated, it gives CASKSGLAGSDEQFF.

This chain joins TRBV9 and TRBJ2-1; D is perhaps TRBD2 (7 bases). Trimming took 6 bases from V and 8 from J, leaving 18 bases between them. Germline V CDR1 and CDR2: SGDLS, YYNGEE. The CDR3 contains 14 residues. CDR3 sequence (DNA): TGTGCCAGCACCCCCACGGGGGAGGGGGATGAGCAGTTCTTC. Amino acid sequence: CASTPTGEGDEQFF.

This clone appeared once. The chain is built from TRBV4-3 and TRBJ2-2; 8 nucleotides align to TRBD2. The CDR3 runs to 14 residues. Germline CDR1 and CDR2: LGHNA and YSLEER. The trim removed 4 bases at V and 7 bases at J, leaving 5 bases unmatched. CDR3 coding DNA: TGCGCCAGCAGCCCGGGGGGGTATCGCGGGGAGCTGTTTTTT. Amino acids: CASSPGGYRGELFF.

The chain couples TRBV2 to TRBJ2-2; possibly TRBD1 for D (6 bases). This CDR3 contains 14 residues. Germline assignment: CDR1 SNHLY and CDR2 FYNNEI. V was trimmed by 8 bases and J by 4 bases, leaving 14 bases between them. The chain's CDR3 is CASQGIGSTGELFF. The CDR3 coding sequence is TGTGCCAGCCAGGGGATTGGGAGCACCGGGGAGCTGTTTTTT.

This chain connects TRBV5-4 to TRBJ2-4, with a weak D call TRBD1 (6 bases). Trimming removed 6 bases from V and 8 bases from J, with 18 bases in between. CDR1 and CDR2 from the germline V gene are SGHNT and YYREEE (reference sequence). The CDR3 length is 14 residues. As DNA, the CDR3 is TGTGCCAGCACCCGGGACCTCTCAGGGGACATTCAGTACTTC. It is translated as CASTRDLSGDIQYF. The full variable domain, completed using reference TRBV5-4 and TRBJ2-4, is ETGVTQSPTHLIKTRGQQVTLRCSSQSGHNTVSWYQQALGQGPQFIFQYYREEENGRGNFPPRFSGLQFPNYSSELNVNALELDDSALYLCASTRDLSGDIQYFGAGTRLSVL.

This chain's CDR3 is CASSVRDRPGPEQFF. CDR3 in DNA: TGTGCCAGCAGCGTCCGGGACAGGCCCGGCCCTGAGCAGTTCTTC. V usage is TRBV7-8 and J usage is TRBJ2-1, with 8 positions matching TRBD1. The CDR3 totals 15 residues. CDR1 SGHVS and CDR2 FQNEAQ come from the germline V gene. V was clipped by 5 bases and J by 9 bases; unmatched bases: 12.

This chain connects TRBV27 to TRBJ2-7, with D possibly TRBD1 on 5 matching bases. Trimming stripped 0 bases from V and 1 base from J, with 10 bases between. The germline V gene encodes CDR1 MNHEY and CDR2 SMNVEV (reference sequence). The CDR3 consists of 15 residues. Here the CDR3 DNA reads TGTGCCAGCAGTTTATCGGCAGGGTGGTCCTACGAGCAGTACTTC. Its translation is CASSLSAGWSYEQYF.

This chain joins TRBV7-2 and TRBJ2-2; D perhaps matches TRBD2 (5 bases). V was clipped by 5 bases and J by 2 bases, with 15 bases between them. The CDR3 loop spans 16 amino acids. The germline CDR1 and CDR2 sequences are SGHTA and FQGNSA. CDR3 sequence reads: CASSPPSRRNTGELFF. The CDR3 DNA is TGTGCCAGCAGCCCCCCTAGCAGACGAAACACCGGGGAGCTGTTTTTT.

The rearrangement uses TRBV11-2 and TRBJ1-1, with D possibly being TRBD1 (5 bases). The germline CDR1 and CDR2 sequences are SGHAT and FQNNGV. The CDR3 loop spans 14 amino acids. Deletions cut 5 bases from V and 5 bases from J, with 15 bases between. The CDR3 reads CASSPAGQWTEAFF. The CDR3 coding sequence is TGTGCCAGCAGCCCGGCGGGGCAGTGGACTGAAGCTTTCTTT.

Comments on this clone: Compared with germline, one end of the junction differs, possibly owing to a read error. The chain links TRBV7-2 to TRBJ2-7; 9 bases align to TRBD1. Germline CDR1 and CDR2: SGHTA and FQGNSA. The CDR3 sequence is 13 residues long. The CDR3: CASSHSGQGRWHF. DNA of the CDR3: TGTGCCAGCAGCCATTCGGGACAGGGAAGGTGGCACTTC.

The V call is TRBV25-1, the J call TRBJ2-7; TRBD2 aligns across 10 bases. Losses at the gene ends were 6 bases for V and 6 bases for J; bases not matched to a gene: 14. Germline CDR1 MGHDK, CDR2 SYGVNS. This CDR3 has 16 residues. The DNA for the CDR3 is TGTGCCAGCAGCCTCAGGGCTAGCGGGGGCCGTGCCGAGCAGTACTTC. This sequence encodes CASSLRASGGRAEQYF.

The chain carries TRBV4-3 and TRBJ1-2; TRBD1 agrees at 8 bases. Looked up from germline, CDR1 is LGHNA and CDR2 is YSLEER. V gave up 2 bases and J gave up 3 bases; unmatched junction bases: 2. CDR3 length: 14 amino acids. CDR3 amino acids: CASSQLTGDYGYTF. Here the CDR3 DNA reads TGCGCCAGCAGCCAATTGACAGGGGACTATGGCTACACCTTC.

CDR3 DNA sequence: TGTGCCAGCATTCAGGGATCCACTGAAGCTTTCTTT. Its translation is CASIQGSTEAFF. This chain connects TRBV2 to TRBJ1-1; possible D gene TRBD1, 5 bases. The CDR3 spans 12 residues. V lost 7 bases and J lost 4, with 10 bases in between. Germline V gene sequence: CDR1 SNHLY, CDR2 FYNNEI. The whole variable domain, filled in from reference TRBV2 and TRBJ1-1, reads EPEVTQTPSHQVTQMGQEVILRCVPISNHLYFYWYRQILGQKVEFLVSFYNNEISEKSEIFDDQFSVERPDGSNFTLKIRSTKLEDSAMYFCASIQGSTEAFFGQGTRLTVV.

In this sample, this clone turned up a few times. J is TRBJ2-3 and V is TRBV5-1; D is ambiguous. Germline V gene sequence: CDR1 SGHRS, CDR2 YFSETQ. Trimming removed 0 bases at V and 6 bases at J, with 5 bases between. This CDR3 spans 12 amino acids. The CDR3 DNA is TGCGCCAGCAGCTTGGCCGCGGATACGCAGTATTTT. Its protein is CASSLAADTQYF.

The CDR3 is CASSFLETEGNSPLHF. As DNA, the CDR3 is TGTGCCAGCAGTTTTCTAGAGACGGAGGGGAATTCACCCCTCCACTTT. V and J are TRBV27 and TRBJ1-6; a possible D gene is TRBD1 (5 bases). Per the germline V gene, CDR1 is MNHEY and CDR2 is SMNVEV (reference sequence). The V end was cut by 3 bases, the J end by 7 bases, with 16 bases between. The CDR3 contains 16 residues.

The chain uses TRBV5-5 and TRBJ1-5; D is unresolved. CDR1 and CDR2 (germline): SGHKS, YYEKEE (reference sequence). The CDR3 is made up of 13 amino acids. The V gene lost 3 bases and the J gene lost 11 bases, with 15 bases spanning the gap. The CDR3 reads CASSYNTAGTQHF. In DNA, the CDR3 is TGTGCCAGCAGCTACAACACCGCCGGGACCCAGCATTTT.

The CDR3 DNA follows: TGTGCCAGCAGTTACTCGAACGACTACGGAAAAGGATTCTTC. This translates into CASSYSNDYGKGFF. This sequence joins TRBV6-5 and TRBJ2-1; D perhaps matches TRBD2 (5 bases). Per the germline V gene, CDR1 is MNHEY and CDR2 is SVGAGI. V was trimmed by 0 bases and J by 16 bases, leaving 19 bases between them. This CDR3 contains 14 residues.

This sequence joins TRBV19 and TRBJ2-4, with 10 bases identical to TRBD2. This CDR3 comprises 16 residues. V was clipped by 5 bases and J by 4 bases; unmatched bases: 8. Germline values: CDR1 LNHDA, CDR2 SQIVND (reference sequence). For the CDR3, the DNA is TGTGCCAGTAGTCCACGGGGTAGCGGGGGGAAAAACATTCAGTACTTC. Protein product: CASSPRGSGGKNIQYF.

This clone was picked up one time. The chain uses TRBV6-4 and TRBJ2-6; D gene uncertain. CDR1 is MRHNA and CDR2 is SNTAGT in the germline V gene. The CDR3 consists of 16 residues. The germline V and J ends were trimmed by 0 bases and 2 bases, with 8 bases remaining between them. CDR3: CASSDSGEAGANVLTF. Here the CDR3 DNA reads TGTGCCAGCAGTGACTCTGGAGAAGCTGGGGCCAACGTCCTGACTTTC.

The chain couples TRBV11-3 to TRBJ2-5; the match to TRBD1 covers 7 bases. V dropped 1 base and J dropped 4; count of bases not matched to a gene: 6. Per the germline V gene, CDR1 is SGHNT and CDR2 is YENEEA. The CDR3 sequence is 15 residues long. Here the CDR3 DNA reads TGTGCCAGCAGCTTAGGACAGGGTGGATCAGAGACCCAGTACTTC. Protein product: CASSLGQGGSETQYF.

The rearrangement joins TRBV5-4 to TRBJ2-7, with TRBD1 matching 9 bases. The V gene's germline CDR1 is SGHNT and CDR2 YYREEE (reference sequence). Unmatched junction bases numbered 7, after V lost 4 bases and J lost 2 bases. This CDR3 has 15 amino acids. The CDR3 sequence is CASSQGRDRAYEQYF. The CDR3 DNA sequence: TGTGCCAGCAGCCAGGGCCGGGACAGGGCCTACGAGCAGTACTTC.

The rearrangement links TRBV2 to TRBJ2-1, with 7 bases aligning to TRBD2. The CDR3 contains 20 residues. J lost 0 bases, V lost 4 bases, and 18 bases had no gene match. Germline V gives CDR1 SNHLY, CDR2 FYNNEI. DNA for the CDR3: TGTGCCAGCAGTGTCTTACTAGCGCTGATTGGGCCGAGCTCCTACAATGAGCAGTTCTTC. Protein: CASSVLLALIGPSSYNEQFF.

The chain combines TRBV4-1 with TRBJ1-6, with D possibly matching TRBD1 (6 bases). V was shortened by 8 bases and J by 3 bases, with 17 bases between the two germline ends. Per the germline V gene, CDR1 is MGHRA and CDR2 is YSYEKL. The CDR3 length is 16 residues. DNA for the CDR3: TGCGCCAGCTCTTTTTACCAGGGGAGCTATAATTCACCCCTCCACTTT. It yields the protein CASSFYQGSYNSPLHF.

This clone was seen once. Written as DNA, the CDR3 is TGCGCCAGTGCCGGTGGGGGCAAACTGTTTTTT. It is translated as CASAGGGKLFF. The chain is built from TRBV5-1 and TRBJ1-4, with D maybe TRBD1 (6 bases). This CDR3 is built from 11 residues. V was shortened by 8 bases and J by 11 bases, with 13 bases between the two germline ends. Germline lookup yields CDR1 SGHRS and CDR2 YFSETQ.

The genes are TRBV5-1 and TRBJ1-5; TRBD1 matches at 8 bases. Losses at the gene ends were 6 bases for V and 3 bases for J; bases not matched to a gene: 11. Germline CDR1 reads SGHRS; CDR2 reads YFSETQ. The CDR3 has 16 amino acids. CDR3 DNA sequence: TGCGCCAGCATCCACTTCCGGGACAGGCCCAATCAGCCCCAGCATTTT. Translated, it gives CASIHFRDRPNQPQHF. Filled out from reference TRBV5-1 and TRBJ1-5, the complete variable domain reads KAGVTQTPRYLIKTRGQQVTLSCSPISGHRSVSWYQQTPGQGLQFLFEYFSETQRNKGNFPGRFSGRQFSNSRSEMNVSTLELGDSALYLCASIHFRDRPNQPQHFGDGTRLSIL.

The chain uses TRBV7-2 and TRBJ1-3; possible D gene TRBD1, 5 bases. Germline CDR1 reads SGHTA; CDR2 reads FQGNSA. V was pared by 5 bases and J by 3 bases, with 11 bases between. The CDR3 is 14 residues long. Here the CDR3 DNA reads TGTGCCAGCAGCCGGAGCAGGGTTGGAAACACCATATATTTT. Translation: CASSRSRVGNTIYF.

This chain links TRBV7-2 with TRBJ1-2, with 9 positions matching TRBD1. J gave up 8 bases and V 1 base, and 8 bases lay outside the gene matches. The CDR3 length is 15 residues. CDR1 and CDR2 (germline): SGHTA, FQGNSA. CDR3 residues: CASSLGIIGQGGYTF. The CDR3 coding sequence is TGTGCCAGCAGCTTAGGTATTATCGGACAGGGGGGCTACACCTTC.

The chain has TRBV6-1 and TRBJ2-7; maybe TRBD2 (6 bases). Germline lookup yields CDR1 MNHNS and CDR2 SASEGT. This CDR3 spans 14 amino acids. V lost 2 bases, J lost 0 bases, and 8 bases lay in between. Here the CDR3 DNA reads TGTGCCAGCAGTGAAAGGGACTTCTCCTACGAGCAGTACTTC. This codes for CASSERDFSYEQYF.

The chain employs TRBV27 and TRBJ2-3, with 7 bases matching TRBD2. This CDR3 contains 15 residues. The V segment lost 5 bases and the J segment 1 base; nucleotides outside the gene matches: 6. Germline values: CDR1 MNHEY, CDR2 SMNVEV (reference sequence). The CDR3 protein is CASSPRLAGTDTQYF. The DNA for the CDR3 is TGTGCCAGCAGTCCACGACTAGCCGGCACAGATACGCAGTATTTT.

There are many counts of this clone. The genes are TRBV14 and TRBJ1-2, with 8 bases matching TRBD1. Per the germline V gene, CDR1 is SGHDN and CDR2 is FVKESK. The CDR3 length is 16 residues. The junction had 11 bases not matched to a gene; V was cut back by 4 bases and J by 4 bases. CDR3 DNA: TGTGCCAGCAGCCCCAAAGGACAGGGATACCCCTATGGCTACACCTTC. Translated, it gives CASSPKGQGYPYGYTF.

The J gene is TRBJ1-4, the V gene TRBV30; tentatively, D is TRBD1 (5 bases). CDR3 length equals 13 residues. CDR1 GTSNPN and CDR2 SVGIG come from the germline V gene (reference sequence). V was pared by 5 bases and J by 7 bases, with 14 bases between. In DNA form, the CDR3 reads TGTGCCTGGGCATCAGGGCTCGGTGAAAAACTGTTTTTT. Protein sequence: CAWASGLGEKLFF.